The T cell receptor (beta chain) under discussion was sequenced for a study of glioma-infiltrating T cells after dendritic cell vaccination. The time point here: after dendritic cell vaccination, including at tumor progression/relapse. Only patients with spare fresh-frozen tumor and over two years of follow-up were included. Profiled with immunoSEQ multiplex PCR; TCRdb holds only in-frame clones, not every one. The table records over 80,000 clones, 80% to 90% of them present only once. The CDR3 has 14 residues. From germline, CDR1 is SQVTM and CDR2 ANQGSEA. Concerning this clone itself: A read error may account for a junction end that differs from germline.

This clonotype originated in a human donor with glioblastoma. This chain connects TRBV29-1 to TRBJ2-7, with 11 bases aligning to TRBD1. The specimen comprised blood, sampled after dendritic cell vaccination. The DNA of the CDR3 is TGCAGCGTGGGGGGACAGGGGGGCTCCAACGAGCAGTACTTC. Its translation is CSVGGQGGSNEQYF.